The rows below give T cell receptor beta chains drawn from one sample of a study of identical twins. TCRdb independently ran MiXCR on the 5' RACE reads; one entry per CDR3 protein. The table includes 450,000 or so distinct CDR3 sequences, 14% detected once. This sample also belongs to another study, concerning yellow fever vaccine responses in identical twins.

Sequencing was performed on CD4+ T cells sorted from blood. These receptors came from a woman aged 18-35 years in good health. Each CDR3 is given with its conserved first and last residue. A D gene is named only where the DNA matches it firmly. A row's size may be missing; if present it is once, few, many or a size class.

.,TRBJ2-1,TRBV6-1,TRBD2,CASSPGTSGGGWDEQFF,TGTGCCAGCAGCCCTGGGACTAGCGGAGGGGGGTGGGATGAGCAGTTCTTC
.,TRBJ2-2,TRBV20-1,.,CSARDGNSGNTGELFF,TGCAGTGCTAGAGATGGGAATAGCGGGAACACCGGGGAGCTGTTTTTT
few,TRBJ2-3,TRBV30,TRBD2,CAWRLAGADTQYF,TGTGCCTGGCGCCTAGCGGGGGCAGATACGCAGTATTTT
many,TRBJ2-1,TRBV15,.,CATSRDAKTQQFF,TGTGCCACCAGCAGAGATGCGAAGACACAGCAGTTCTTC
few,TRBJ2-3,TRBV5-6,.,CASSPRAGGASTDTQYF,TGTGCCAGCAGCCCGAGGGCTGGGGGAGCTAGCACAGATACGCAGTATTTT
.,TRBJ2-3,TRBV5-6,.,CASSWGRGTDTQYF,TGTGCCAGCAGCTGGGGGCGGGGGACAGATACGCAGTATTTT
few,TRBJ2-7,TRBV2,.,CASGISYEQYF,TGTGCCAGCGGGATCTCCTACGAGCAGTACTTC
few,TRBJ1-3,TRBV6-6,.,CATQQGTGNTIYF,TGTGCCACCCAACAGGGAACTGGAAACACCATATATTTT
.,TRBJ2-3,TRBV5-5,TRBD2,CASSQRLAGFSDTQYF,TGTGCCAGCAGCCAGAGACTAGCGGGGTTCTCAGATACGCAGTATTTT
few,TRBJ2-5,TRBV12-3/TRBV12-4,.,CASSTGRLQETQYF,TGTGCCAGCAGTACTGGACGGCTCCAAGAGACCCAGTACTTC
.,TRBJ2-1,TRBV6-5,.,CASSSRQGGLYEQFF,TGTGCCAGCAGTTCCCGCCAGGGGGGTTTATATGAGCAGTTCTTC
.,TRBJ1-4,TRBV3-1,TRBD1,CASSLGQGEKLFF,TGTGCCAGCAGCCTAGGACAGGGGGAAAAACTGTTTTTT
.,TRBJ2-1,TRBV12-3/TRBV12-4,TRBD1,CASKTSRDRGFNEQFF,TGTGCCAGCAAAACCTCCCGGGACAGGGGTTTCAATGAGCAGTTCTTC
.,TRBJ1-1,TRBV6-1,.,CASRPGRDTEAFF,TGTGCCAGCAGGCCCGGGCGCGACACTGAAGCTTTCTTT
.,TRBJ2-7,TRBV20-1,.,CSASPGPFSYEQYF,TGCAGTGCTAGTCCAGGTCCCTTCTCCTACGAGCAGTACTTC
few,TRBJ2-3,TRBV6-5,.,CASSYRWTATDTQYF,TGTGCCAGCAGTTACCGTTGGACAGCCACAGATACGCAGTATTTT
few,TRBJ2-5,TRBV5-1,.,CASSPRPSSDPQYF,TGCGCCAGCAGCCCACGACCGTCTAGCGATCCCCAGTACTTC
.,TRBJ2-1,TRBV20-1,TRBD2,CSAKPRLAGYNEQFF,TGCAGTGCTAAACCCCGGCTAGCGGGTTACAATGAGCAGTTCTTC
.,TRBJ2-5,TRBV7-8,TRBD1,CASSLPQGAIGETQYF,TGTGCCAGCAGCTTACCCCAGGGGGCGATAGGAGAGACCCAGTACTTC
many,TRBJ2-1,TRBV12-3/TRBV12-4,TRBD2,CASSRAGGNNNEQFF,TGTGCCAGCAGTCGAGCGGGGGGGAACAACAATGAGCAGTTCTTC
few,TRBJ2-7,TRBV25-1,TRBD1,CASSRSGQGNYEQYF,TGTGCCAGCAGTAGATCGGGACAGGGCAACTACGAGCAGTACTTC
.,TRBJ2-2,TRBV4-1,TRBD2,CASSPPTSGRGTGELFF,TGCGCCAGCAGCCCGCCGACTAGCGGGAGAGGAACCGGGGAGCTGTTTTTT
few,TRBJ1-6,TRBV3-1,.,CASSQEAGINYNSPLHF,TGTGCCAGCAGCCAAGAGGCAGGGATTAACTATAATTCACCCCTCCACTTT
.,TRBJ2-3,TRBV28,TRBD2,CASSSPKGLALTDTQYF,TGTGCCAGCAGTTCGCCCAAGGGACTAGCGCTCACAGATACGCAGTATTTT
.,TRBJ2-1,TRBV24-1,TRBD1,CATSDPIDRGRGAETYNEQFF,TGTGCCACCAGTGACCCAATTGACAGGGGGCGAGGGGCGGAGACGTACAATGAGCAGTTCTTC
.,TRBJ2-3,TRBV5-6,.,CASSLVGSTDTQYF,TGTGCCAGCAGCTTGGTTGGCAGCACAGATACGCAGTATTTT
.,TRBJ2-5,TRBV12-2,.,CASRLAIETSYQETQYF,TGTGCAAGTCGCTTAGCGATCGAGACATCGTACCAAGAGACCCAGTACTTC
many,TRBJ2-1,TRBV5-5,.,CASSFDSFYNEQFF,TGTGCCAGCAGCTTCGACAGCTTCTACAATGAGCAGTTCTTC
many,TRBJ1-1,TRBV6-2/TRBV6-3,.,CASSPSLNTEAFF,TGTGCCAGCAGTCCTTCCCTGAACACTGAAGCTTTCTTT
.,TRBJ1-6,TRBV7-2,.,CASSRGSGYGSPLHF,TGTGCCAGCAGCCGGGGGAGTGGGTATGGTTCACCCCTCCACTTT
few,TRBJ1-2,TRBV6-1,TRBD1,CASTDRGTGKSGGYTF,TGTGCCAGCACCGACCGAGGGACAGGGAAGTCTGGAGGCTACACCTTC
.,TRBJ2-1,TRBV6-5,TRBD2,CASSYRVAGGGEQFF,TGTGCCAGCAGTTACCGGGTAGCGGGAGGTGGTGAGCAGTTCTTC
few,TRBJ2-1,TRBV2,.,CATRTETYNEQFF,TGTGCCACTAGGACAGAGACCTACAATGAGCAGTTCTTC
few,TRBJ2-7,TRBV6-1,.,CASTDVINYEQYF,TGTGCCAGCACTGACGTTATTAACTACGAGCAGTACTTC
few,TRBJ2-1,TRBV5-1,.,CASSQTLPGNEQFF,TGCGCCAGCAGCCAGACTCTCCCGGGCAATGAGCAGTTCTTC
.,TRBJ2-7,TRBV11-2,TRBD1,CASSLLTGSSYEQYF,TGTGCCAGCAGCTTGCTGACAGGGAGCTCCTACGAGCAGTACTTC
few,TRBJ2-1,TRBV25-1,.,CASSDPGTLNEQFF,TGTGCCAGCAGTGACCCCGGGACATTGAATGAGCAGTTCTTC
.,TRBJ2-7,TRBV21-1,.,CASSKVPYEQYF,TGTGCCAGCAGCAAAGTCCCCTACGAGCAGTACTTC
few,TRBJ2-7,TRBV27,.,CASSQGGPLEQYF,TGTGCCAGCAGCCAGGGGGGCCCCCTCGAGCAGTACTTC
.,TRBJ2-7,TRBV20-1,.,CSASLEYEQYF,TGCAGTGCTAGCCTAGAATACGAGCAGTACTTC
.,TRBJ2-7,TRBV7-6,TRBD2,CASSPRGRPGGYEQYF,TGTGCCAGCAGCCCGCGGGGGAGGCCTGGGGGCTACGAGCAGTACTTC
.,TRBJ1-5,TRBV20-1,.,CSASRRGSPQHF,TGCAGTGCTAGTCGGCGCGGTTCACCCCAGCATTTT
few,TRBJ2-1,TRBV20-1,.,CSATRFGQKSYNEQFF,TGCAGTGCTACCCGGTTTGGGCAGAAGTCCTACAATGAGCAGTTCTTC
.,TRBJ2-7,TRBV18,.,CASSPLAMTGSEQYF,TGTGCCAGCTCACCCCTTGCAATGACGGGCTCCGAGCAGTACTTC
.,TRBJ2-2,TRBV6-1,TRBD2,CASSGTSGPTGELFF,TGTGCCAGCTCGGGGACTAGCGGGCCCACCGGGGAGCTGTTTTTT
.,TRBJ2-3,TRBV5-1,TRBD2,CASSLGLAGPRDTQYF,TGCGCCAGCAGCTTGGGGCTAGCGGGGCCTCGGGATACGCAGTATTTT
few,TRBJ2-7,TRBV6-1,.,CASRSPVRGRYEQYF,TGTGCCAGCAGATCCCCCGTCCGGGGGCGGTACGAGCAGTACTTC
few,TRBJ2-5,TRBV6-5,.,CASSYSEGMMPQYF,TGTGCCAGCAGTTACTCGGAGGGAATGATGCCCCAGTACTTC
few,TRBJ1-3,TRBV18,.,CASRGSGRDTIYF,TGTGCCAGCCGGGGTTCGGGGCGAGACACCATATATTTT
.,TRBJ2-5,TRBV6-2/TRBV6-3,.,CASRDRRRETQYF,TGTGCCAGCAGAGACAGGCGACGAGAGACCCAGTACTTC
.,TRBJ2-3,TRBV4-2,.,CASSQDGLLDTQYF,TGTGCCAGCAGCCAAGATGGGCTTTTAGATACGCAGTATTTT
few,TRBJ2-3,TRBV29-1,TRBD1,CSVLGGGTQYF,TGCAGCGTTCTAGGGGGCGGTACGCAGTATTTT
.,TRBJ2-1,TRBV9,TRBD2,CASSVTAGLYNEQFF,TGTGCCAGCAGCGTAACAGCGGGGCTCTACAATGAGCAGTTCTTC
few,TRBJ2-2,TRBV6-5,TRBD1,CASSFGQGAATGELFF,TGTGCCAGCAGTTTCGGACAGGGGGCGGCCACCGGGGAGCTGTTTTTT
many,TRBJ1-2,TRBV10-3,.,CAISRQDNPYGYTF,TGTGCCATCTCAAGGCAGGACAACCCCTATGGCTACACCTTC
.,TRBJ2-7,TRBV6-4,.,CASSEDGPSYEQYF,TGTGCCAGCAGTGAGGACGGCCCCTCCTACGAGCAGTACTTC
few,TRBJ2-5,TRBV7-2,.,CASSWMRGREETQYF,TGTGCCAGCAGCTGGATGCGGGGGCGGGAAGAGACCCAGTACTTC